Sequencing of this TCR beta chain was carried out in a study of CD8 T cells in Susac syndrome. Random hexamers were used to reverse transcribe the RNA input (about 0.5 to 1 ug). Multiplex immunoSEQ PCR targeted 54 Vbeta and 13 Jbeta TCR beta segments. MiXCR, run by TCRdb on the immunoSEQ multiplex PCR reads, gives a single entry per CDR3 protein. Among under 85,000 distinct CDR3 sequences listed, 90% to 95% were seen once. CDR1 is MDHEN and CDR2 is SYDVKM in the germline V gene. The length of the CDR3 is 13 residues. V was cut by 2 bases and J by 3 bases, with 7 bases left in between. The sequenced target, TCR beta, came from blood CD8+ and CD4+ T cells. Treatment-naive patients with stable or active relapsing-remitting disease were the multiple sclerosis controls. The CD8+ and CD4+ T cells were negatively isolated, with the TEMRA cells enriched by FACS.

This receptor was taken from a human donor with multiple sclerosis. Input material: CD8+ T cells from PBMCs. This chain links TRBV28 with TRBJ1-1, with D uncertain. The CDR3 DNA follows: TGTGCCAGCAGTTTAGGATCGGACACTGAAGCTTTCTTT. It encodes CASSLGSDTEAFF.